A selection of T cell receptor beta chains follows, all from one sample in a study of blood T cell repertoires in COVID-19. The repertoire was sequenced with immunoSEQ multiplex PCR; TCRdb's copy has only in-frame clones and lacks some. The sample includes fewer than 30,000 clones, 75% to 85% of them seen just once. Sequencing was done on a sample of peripheral blood. The origin of the receptors is a human donor in a cohort sampled during active COVID-19. Both conserved end residues are part of each CDR3. D genes are given only for firm matches. Some rows mark clone size as missing; the rest say once, few, many or name a class of expanded clone.

>TRBD2|.|TRBJ2-2|TRBV9
TGTGCCAGCAGTCCGGGACTAGAGAACACCGGGGAGCTGTTTTTT
CASSPGLENTGELFF
>.|few|TRBJ2-7|TRBV7-2
TGTGCCAGCAGCTTAGCGAGAGACACCTCCTACGAGCAGTACTTC
CASSLARDTSYEQYF
>.|.|TRBJ1-5|TRBV30
TGTGCCTGGAGTGGGGGGCGCAATCAGCCCCAGCATTTT
CAWSGGRNQPQHF
>.|few|TRBJ1-1|TRBV2
TGTGCCACCACCAGGGGAGAAAACACTGAAGCTTTCTTT
CATTRGENTEAFF
>.|.|TRBJ2-1|TRBV23-1
TGCGCCAGCAGTAAGGGGGTTGACTACAATGAGCAGTTCTTC
CASSKGVDYNEQFF
>.|.|TRBJ1-1|TRBV25-1
TGTGCCAGCAGTGAATATTATATTGGCGAGGGTTGGAACACTGAAGCTTTCTTT
CASSEYYIGEGWNTEAFF
>.|.|TRBJ2-5|TRBV24-1
TGTGCCACCAGTGATTTCCGGCAGGGAGAGACCCAGTACTTC
CATSDFRQGETQYF
>.|.|TRBJ2-7|TRBV7-2
TGTGCCAGCAGTAGGACAGATTCCTACGAGCAGTACTTC
CASSRTDSYEQYF
>.|.|TRBJ2-1|TRBV9
TGTGCCAGCAGCTCTAGAGGGCTTGCGGCAAATGAGCAGTTCTTC
CASSSRGLAANEQFF
>.|once|TRBJ1-5|TRBV10-2
TGCGCCAGCGCCCGAGGGGACATCGAAAATCAGCCCCAGCATTTT
CASARGDIENQPQHF
>.|.|TRBJ2-7|TRBV19
TGTGCCAGTAGCGGGGTCAGCGCCTACGAGCAGTACTTC
CASSGVSAYEQYF
>TRBD2|.|TRBJ2-1|TRBV27
TGTGCCAGCAGGATCGGGACTAGCGCGACCCGTTCCTACAATGAGCAGTTCTTC
CASRIGTSATRSYNEQFF
>TRBD1|.|TRBJ2-2|TRBV19
TGTGCCAGTAGTATAGGCCTACAGGGGGCTGACGGGGAGCTGTTTTTT
CASSIGLQGADGELFF
>.|.|TRBJ1-2|TRBV5-6
TGTGCCAGCAGCTCGAGGCTAGGGGATGGCTACACCTTC
CASSSRLGDGYTF
>.|.|TRBJ2-7|TRBV7-6
TGTGCCAGCAGCAGAGGGGGCGGGAACCTTGGGTACGAGCAGTACTTC
CASSRGGGNLGYEQYF
>TRBD1|.|TRBJ2-1|TRBV6-4
TGTGCCAGCTCCTCGTACAGGGGTGAGCAGTTCTTC
CASSSYRGEQFF
>TRBD2|.|TRBJ2-3|TRBV7-9
TGTGCCAGCACCCCCCGGGGGGGGAGTCTAGATACGCAGTATTTT
CASTPRGGSLDTQYF
>.|.|TRBJ2-3|TRBV29-1
TGCAGCGTTGTAGGGGTCCCACCCAGCACAGATACGCAGTATTTT
CSVVGVPPSTDTQYF
>TRBD1|few|TRBJ1-2|TRBV29-1
TGCAGCGTCGTAAGGACAGGGGGTGTAGGCTACACCTTC
CSVVRTGGVGYTF
>.|.|TRBJ2-7|TRBV7-2
TGTGCCAGCAGCAGCAGGGGAGGGGGTCTTAGCGAGCAGTACTTC
CASSSRGGGLSEQYF
>TRBD1|.|TRBJ1-3|TRBV6-5
TGTGCCAGCAGTCGGGACAGGGGATCGGGAAACACCATATATTTT
CASSRDRGSGNTIYF
>TRBD1|few|TRBJ1-5|TRBV28
TGTGCCAGCGTCCACAGGGGGCTTAGCAATCAGCCCCAGCATTTT
CASVHRGLSNQPQHF
>TRBD1|.|TRBJ1-4|TRBV24-1
TGTGCCACCAGCCCGACAGGGGCTGAAAAACTGTTTTTT
CATSPTGAEKLFF
>.|few|TRBJ1-3|TRBV19
TGTGCCAGTAGTACTACAGGGGGAAACACCATATATTTT
CASSTTGGNTIYF
>TRBD2|.|TRBJ2-5|TRBV5-6
TGTGCCAGCAGCTCGGGACTAGCGAGACAAGAGACCCAGTACTTC
CASSSGLARQETQYF
>.|.|TRBJ2-1|TRBV4-3
TGCGCCAGCAGCCAAATGGACACCTACAATGAGCAGTTCTTC
CASSQMDTYNEQFF